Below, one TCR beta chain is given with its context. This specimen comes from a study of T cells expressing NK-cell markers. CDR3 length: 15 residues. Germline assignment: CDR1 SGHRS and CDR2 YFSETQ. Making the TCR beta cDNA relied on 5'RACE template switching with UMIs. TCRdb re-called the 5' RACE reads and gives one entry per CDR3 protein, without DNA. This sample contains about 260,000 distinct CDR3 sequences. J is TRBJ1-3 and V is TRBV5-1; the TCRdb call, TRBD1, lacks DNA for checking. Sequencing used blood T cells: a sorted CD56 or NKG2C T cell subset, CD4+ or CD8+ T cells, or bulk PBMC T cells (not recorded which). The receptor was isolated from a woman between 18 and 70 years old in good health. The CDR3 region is CASSSSGASGNTIYF.